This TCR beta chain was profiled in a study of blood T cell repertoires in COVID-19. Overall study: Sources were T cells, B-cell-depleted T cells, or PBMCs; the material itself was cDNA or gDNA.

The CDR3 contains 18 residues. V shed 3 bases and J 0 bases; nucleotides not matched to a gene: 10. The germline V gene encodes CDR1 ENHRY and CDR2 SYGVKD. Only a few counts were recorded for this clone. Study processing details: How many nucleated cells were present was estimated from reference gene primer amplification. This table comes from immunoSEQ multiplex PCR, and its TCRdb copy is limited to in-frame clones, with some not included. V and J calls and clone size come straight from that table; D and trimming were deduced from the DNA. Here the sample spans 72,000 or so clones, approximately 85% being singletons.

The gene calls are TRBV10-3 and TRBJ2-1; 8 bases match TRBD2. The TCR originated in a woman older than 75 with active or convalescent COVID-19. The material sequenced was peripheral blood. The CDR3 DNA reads TGTGCCATCAGTGAAGTAGCGGGGTTCCTCAGCTCCTACAATGAGCAGTTCTTC. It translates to CAISEVAGFLSSYNEQFF.